The rows below give T cell receptor beta chains drawn from one sample of a study of T cell responses to AZD1222 COVID-19 vaccine. Sequencing used immunoSEQ multiplex PCR; TCRdb keeps in-frame clones, though not all of them. The table records 140,000 to 150,000 clones, around 90% of them present only once. The sample here was peripheral blood, taken on day 0 of AZD1222 vaccination. Source of these receptors: an adult in good health. Both conserved end residues are part of each CDR3. Fields, in order: D gene, CDR3 length, clone size, V gene, J gene, CDR3 protein, CDR3 DNA. The D gene is left open where the match is weak. Only part of the rows carry a size: once, few, many, or a class if the clone is expanded.

d_gene: TRBD1
len: 15
abundance: -
v_gene: TRBV5-1
j_gene: TRBJ2-4
CDR3aa: CASSSSGGVVDIQYF
CDR3nt: TGCGCCAGCAGCTCATCAGGGGGCGTTGTGGACATTCAGTACTTC

d_gene: TRBD1
len: 15
abundance: -
v_gene: TRBV7-2
j_gene: TRBJ1-1
CDR3aa: CASSLRQGGNTEAFF
CDR3nt: TGTGCCAGCAGCTTAAGACAGGGGGGGAACACTGAAGCTTTCTTT

d_gene: -
len: 12
abundance: -
v_gene: TRBV18
j_gene: TRBJ1-1
CDR3aa: CASSGTNTEAFF
CDR3nt: TGTGCCAGCTCGGGGACGAACACTGAAGCTTTCTTT

d_gene: TRBD1
len: 14
abundance: -
v_gene: TRBV7-2
j_gene: TRBJ2-7
CDR3aa: CASSATTGAYEQYF
CDR3nt: TGTGCCAGCAGCGCAACTACAGGGGCCTACGAGCAGTACTTC

d_gene: TRBD2
len: 17
abundance: -
v_gene: TRBV27
j_gene: TRBJ2-5
CDR3aa: CASSLSRSGRKQETQYF
CDR3nt: TGTGCCAGCAGTTTATCGCGGAGCGGGAGGAAACAAGAGACCCAGTACTTC

d_gene: -
len: 15
abundance: -
v_gene: TRBV5-5
j_gene: TRBJ1-2
CDR3aa: CASSRLYGSNYGYTF
CDR3nt: TGTGCCAGCAGCCGCCTTTACGGCTCTAACTATGGCTACACCTTC

d_gene: -
len: 14
abundance: -
v_gene: TRBV4-3
j_gene: TRBJ2-5
CDR3aa: CASSPTSGEETQYF
CDR3nt: TGCGCCAGCAGCCCCACCTCTGGAGAAGAGACCCAGTACTTC

d_gene: -
len: 16
abundance: -
v_gene: TRBV4-3
j_gene: TRBJ2-2
CDR3aa: CASSQDPGTDTGELFF
CDR3nt: TGCGCCAGCAGCCAAGATCCTGGTACGGATACCGGGGAGCTGTTTTTT

d_gene: -
len: 13
abundance: -
v_gene: TRBV18
j_gene: TRBJ1-1
CDR3aa: CASSPRIYTEAFF
CDR3nt: TGTGCCAGCTCACCTCGTATTTACACTGAAGCTTTCTTT

d_gene: -
len: 13
abundance: -
v_gene: TRBV28
j_gene: TRBJ2-7
CDR3aa: CASTSPLHYEQYF
CDR3nt: TGTGCCAGCACTAGTCCTCTGCACTACGAGCAGTACTTC

d_gene: -
len: 13
abundance: -
v_gene: TRBV9
j_gene: TRBJ2-5
CDR3aa: CASSVTSLETQYF
CDR3nt: TGTGCCAGCAGCGTAACGTCCTTAGAGACCCAGTACTTC

d_gene: -
len: 14
abundance: -
v_gene: TRBV6-5
j_gene: TRBJ1-4
CDR3aa: CASRMGRWGEKLFF
CDR3nt: TGTGCCAGCAGGATGGGACGGTGGGGCGAAAAACTGTTTTTT

d_gene: -
len: 12
abundance: -
v_gene: TRBV10-3
j_gene: TRBJ2-5
CDR3aa: CATRGTGETQYF
CDR3nt: TGTGCCACCCGGGGGACGGGGGAGACCCAGTACTTC

d_gene: -
len: 13
abundance: -
v_gene: TRBV10-3
j_gene: TRBJ1-2
CDR3aa: CAISETSNYGYTF
CDR3nt: TGTGCCATCAGTGAGACCAGTAACTATGGCTACACCTTC

d_gene: -
len: 13
abundance: -
v_gene: TRBV18
j_gene: TRBJ1-5
CDR3aa: CASSPGVDQPQHF
CDR3nt: TGTGCCAGCTCGCCAGGGGTTGATCAGCCCCAGCATTTT

d_gene: TRBD1
len: 18
abundance: -
v_gene: TRBV4-2
j_gene: TRBJ1-6
CDR3aa: CASSQLVTGDADNSPLHF
CDR3nt: TGTGCCAGCAGCCAGCTAGTCACAGGGGACGCGGATAATTCACCCCTCCACTTT

d_gene: -
len: 15
abundance: -
v_gene: TRBV19
j_gene: TRBJ1-2
CDR3aa: CASSTQRGINYGYTF
CDR3nt: TGTGCCAGTAGTACGCAACGGGGCATTAACTATGGCTACACCTTC

d_gene: -
len: 16
abundance: -
v_gene: TRBV7-2
j_gene: TRBJ2-2
CDR3aa: CASSLMRLKNTGELFF
CDR3nt: TGTGCCAGCAGCTTAATGCGGCTAAAGAACACCGGGGAGCTGTTTTTT

d_gene: -
len: 14
abundance: -
v_gene: TRBV27
j_gene: TRBJ2-1
CDR3aa: CASSTVGPYNEQFF
CDR3nt: TGTGCCAGCAGTACAGTGGGCCCCTACAATGAGCAGTTCTTC

d_gene: -
len: 13
abundance: -
v_gene: TRBV20-1
j_gene: TRBJ2-4
CDR3aa: CSASRSHRDVQYF
CDR3nt: TGCAGTGCGAGTAGAAGCCACCGGGACGTTCAGTACTTC

d_gene: -
len: 14
abundance: once
v_gene: TRBV27
j_gene: TRBJ1-4
CDR3aa: CASRVGGGNEKLFF
CDR3nt: TGTGCCAGTCGGGTTGGGGGGGGAAATGAAAAACTGTTTTTT

d_gene: -
len: 16
abundance: once
v_gene: TRBV4-1
j_gene: TRBJ2-1
CDR3aa: CASSQDWGDAYNEQFF
CDR3nt: TGCGCCAGCAGCCAAGATTGGGGGGATGCCTACAATGAGCAGTTCTTC

d_gene: -
len: 15
abundance: -
v_gene: TRBV4-2
j_gene: TRBJ1-5
CDR3aa: CASSQGTAEGQPQHF
CDR3nt: TGTGCCAGCAGCCAAGGGACAGCGGAGGGCCAGCCCCAGCATTTT

d_gene: TRBD2
len: 16
abundance: once
v_gene: TRBV7-2
j_gene: TRBJ2-3
CDR3aa: CASSPLAGGRADTQYF
CDR3nt: TGTGCCAGCAGTCCACTAGCGGGGGGGCGGGCAGATACGCAGTATTTT

d_gene: -
len: 15
abundance: -
v_gene: TRBV18
j_gene: TRBJ2-1
CDR3aa: CASSPQGKVWAEQFF
CDR3nt: TGTGCCAGCTCACCACAGGGCAAGGTCTGGGCTGAGCAGTTCTTC

d_gene: -
len: 16
abundance: -
v_gene: TRBV7-6
j_gene: TRBJ1-3
CDR3aa: CASSQRTDPIGNTIYF
CDR3nt: TGTGCCAGCAGCCAACGGACGGATCCGATTGGAAACACCATATATTTT

d_gene: TRBD1
len: 14
abundance: -
v_gene: TRBV7-2
j_gene: TRBJ2-7
CDR3aa: CASSWGQGIWEQYF
CDR3nt: TGTGCCAGCAGCTGGGGACAGGGTATTTGGGAGCAGTACTTC

d_gene: -
len: 16
abundance: -
v_gene: TRBV7-9
j_gene: TRBJ2-2
CDR3aa: CASRLMGTSNTGELFF
CDR3nt: TGTGCCAGCCGCCTGATGGGGACCTCGAACACCGGGGAGCTGTTTTTT

d_gene: TRBD2
len: 16
abundance: -
v_gene: TRBV7-2
j_gene: TRBJ2-3
CDR3aa: CASSFRGSGSRDTQYF
CDR3nt: TGTGCCAGCAGCTTTCGTGGTAGCGGGAGCCGGGATACGCAGTATTTT

d_gene: -
len: 14
abundance: -
v_gene: TRBV7-9
j_gene: TRBJ2-7
CDR3aa: CASSLQGFSYEQYF
CDR3nt: TGTGCCAGCAGCCTACAGGGCTTTTCCTACGAGCAGTACTTC

d_gene: -
len: 18
abundance: -
v_gene: TRBV28
j_gene: TRBJ1-1
CDR3aa: CASSPIQGEAYWDTEAFF
CDR3nt: TGTGCCAGCAGTCCGATACAGGGAGAGGCTTATTGGGACACTGAAGCTTTCTTT

d_gene: -
len: 12
abundance: -
v_gene: TRBV28
j_gene: TRBJ2-1
CDR3aa: CASSLTVNEQFF
CDR3nt: TGTGCCAGCAGTTTAACCGTAAATGAGCAGTTCTTC

d_gene: -
len: 14
abundance: -
v_gene: TRBV5-5
j_gene: TRBJ1-2
CDR3aa: CASSPQGPNYGYTF
CDR3nt: TGTGCCAGCAGCCCACAGGGTCCTAACTATGGCTACACCTTC

d_gene: -
len: 13
abundance: -
v_gene: TRBV7-9
j_gene: TRBJ2-3
CDR3aa: CASRYKETDTQYF
CDR3nt: TGTGCCAGCAGATATAAGGAGACAGATACGCAGTATTTT

d_gene: -
len: 12
abundance: -
v_gene: TRBV6-2/TRBV6-3
j_gene: TRBJ2-7
CDR3aa: CASSYSTGEQYF
CDR3nt: TGTGCCAGCAGTTACTCTACTGGAGAGCAGTACTTC

d_gene: -
len: 14
abundance: -
v_gene: TRBV27
j_gene: TRBJ1-1
CDR3aa: CASSFFDSNTEAFF
CDR3nt: TGTGCCAGCAGTTTCTTCGACTCGAACACTGAAGCTTTCTTT

d_gene: -
len: 11
abundance: -
v_gene: TRBV28
j_gene: TRBJ2-2
CDR3aa: CASMEVGELFF
CDR3nt: TGTGCCAGCATGGAGGTCGGGGAGCTGTTTTTT

d_gene: TRBD1
len: 18
abundance: -
v_gene: TRBV6-6
j_gene: TRBJ1-6
CDR3aa: CASSPRDRGPNFNSPLHF
CDR3nt: TGTGCCAGCAGTCCCCGGGACAGGGGTCCCAATTTTAATTCACCCCTCCACTTT

d_gene: TRBD2
len: 12
abundance: -
v_gene: TRBV7-8
j_gene: TRBJ2-7
CDR3aa: CASSQTSRKQYF
CDR3nt: TGTGCCAGCAGCCAGACTAGCCGGAAGCAGTACTTC

d_gene: -
len: 15
abundance: -
v_gene: TRBV7-9
j_gene: TRBJ1-6
CDR3aa: CASSLGGARESPLHF
CDR3nt: TGTGCCAGCAGCTTAGGAGGGGCGCGGGAATCACCCCTCCACTTT

d_gene: -
len: 12
abundance: -
v_gene: TRBV4-1
j_gene: TRBJ1-4
CDR3aa: CASSQDLRRLFF
CDR3nt: TGCGCCAGCAGCCAAGATTTAAGGCGACTGTTTTTT

d_gene: TRBD1
len: 16
abundance: -
v_gene: TRBV28
j_gene: TRBJ1-3
CDR3aa: CASSPHRGNSGNTIYF
CDR3nt: TGTGCCAGCAGTCCACACAGGGGGAACTCTGGAAACACCATATATTTT

d_gene: TRBD1
len: 16
abundance: -
v_gene: TRBV11-3
j_gene: TRBJ2-2
CDR3aa: CASSYHRGTNTGELFF
CDR3nt: TGTGCCAGCAGCTACCACAGGGGCACGAACACCGGGGAGCTGTTTTTT

d_gene: -
len: 14
abundance: -
v_gene: TRBV7-9
j_gene: TRBJ1-1
CDR3aa: CASSSPGRNTEAFF
CDR3nt: TGTGCCAGCAGCTCCCCAGGGAGGAACACTGAAGCTTTCTTT

d_gene: -
len: 14
abundance: -
v_gene: TRBV2
j_gene: TRBJ2-6
CDR3aa: CASSESFGANVLTF
CDR3nt: TGTGCCAGCAGTGAAAGTTTTGGGGCCAACGTCCTGACTTTC

d_gene: -
len: 12
abundance: -
v_gene: TRBV28
j_gene: TRBJ1-2
CDR3aa: CASSTQGGGYTF
CDR3nt: TGTGCCAGCAGTACCCAGGGCGGGGGCTACACCTTC

d_gene: TRBD1
len: 14
abundance: -
v_gene: TRBV6-6
j_gene: TRBJ2-7
CDR3aa: CASSTGTASYEQYF
CDR3nt: TGTGCCAGCAGTACCGGGACAGCAAGCTACGAGCAGTACTTC

d_gene: TRBD1
len: 15
abundance: -
v_gene: TRBV28
j_gene: TRBJ1-2
CDR3aa: CASTSGPGQGRGYTF
CDR3nt: TGTGCCAGCACCTCCGGCCCGGGACAGGGTAGGGGCTACACCTTC

d_gene: TRBD2
len: 13
abundance: -
v_gene: TRBV3-1/TRBV3-2
j_gene: TRBJ2-5
CDR3aa: CASSEAGEETQYF
CDR3nt: TGTGCCAGCAGTGAAGCGGGGGAAGAGACCCAGTACTTC

d_gene: -
len: 14
abundance: -
v_gene: TRBV10-3
j_gene: TRBJ1-2
CDR3aa: CAISESSDLNGYTF
CDR3nt: TGTGCCATCAGTGAGTCCTCGGACCTCAATGGCTACACCTTC

d_gene: -
len: 16
abundance: -
v_gene: TRBV21-1
j_gene: TRBJ2-2
CDR3aa: CASSKGSGANTGELFF
CDR3nt: TGTGCCAGCAGCAAAGGAAGCGGGGCCAACACCGGGGAGCTGTTTTTT

d_gene: -
len: 14
abundance: -
v_gene: TRBV27
j_gene: TRBJ2-1
CDR3aa: CASSLLSGNNEQFF
CDR3nt: TGTGCCAGCAGTTTGCTTTCTGGAAACAATGAGCAGTTCTTC

d_gene: -
len: 15
abundance: -
v_gene: TRBV19
j_gene: TRBJ1-1
CDR3aa: CASSISDALNTEAFF
CDR3nt: TGTGCCAGTAGTATCTCCGACGCCCTGAACACTGAAGCTTTCTTT

d_gene: -
len: 13
abundance: -
v_gene: TRBV19
j_gene: TRBJ2-5
CDR3aa: CASSIEGRWTQYF
CDR3nt: TGTGCCAGTAGTATAGAAGGAAGGTGGACCCAGTACTTC

d_gene: -
len: 14
abundance: -
v_gene: TRBV14
j_gene: TRBJ1-1
CDR3aa: CASSQTGASTEAFF
CDR3nt: TGTGCCAGCAGCCAAACGGGAGCGAGTACTGAAGCTTTCTTT

d_gene: TRBD1
len: 17
abundance: once
v_gene: TRBV7-9
j_gene: TRBJ2-1
CDR3aa: CASSLLAPGQGSHEQFF
CDR3nt: TGTGCCAGCAGCTTACTCGCCCCGGGACAGGGGTCCCATGAGCAGTTCTTC

d_gene: -
len: 13
abundance: -
v_gene: TRBV7-9
j_gene: TRBJ2-2
CDR3aa: CASSFPPSGELFF
CDR3nt: TGTGCCAGCAGCTTCCCCCCAAGCGGGGAGCTGTTTTTT

d_gene: -
len: 10
abundance: -
v_gene: TRBV20-1
j_gene: TRBJ2-1
CDR3aa: CSASYNEQFF
CDR3nt: TGCAGTGCTAGTTACAATGAGCAGTTCTTC

d_gene: -
len: 11
abundance: -
v_gene: TRBV20-1
j_gene: TRBJ2-5
CDR3aa: CSVRAGETQYF
CDR3nt: TGCAGTGTTAGGGCGGGGGAGACCCAGTACTTC